This T cell receptor beta chain came from a study of technical replicates of blood from a few donors. Profiling relied on immunoSEQ multiplex PCR, and the TCRdb table lists in-frame clones only, not all of them. The sample has around 100,000 clones, just under 95% seen once; the top ten hold 0.33%. This clone has a handful of counts. Trimming cost V 6 bases and J 2 bases; bases outside gene matches: 6. The CDR3 loop spans 14 amino acids. CDR1 is SGHVS and CDR2 is FQNEAQ in the germline V gene. The rearrangement uses TRBV7-8 and TRBJ2-5; TRBD1 aligns across 7 bases. This receptor was obtained from a human donor in good health. Sequencing input: T cells isolated from PBMCs. CDR3 sequence reads: CASRHIRGQETQYF. CDR3 in DNA: TGTGCCAGCAGACATATCAGGGGGCAAGAGACCCAGTACTTC.